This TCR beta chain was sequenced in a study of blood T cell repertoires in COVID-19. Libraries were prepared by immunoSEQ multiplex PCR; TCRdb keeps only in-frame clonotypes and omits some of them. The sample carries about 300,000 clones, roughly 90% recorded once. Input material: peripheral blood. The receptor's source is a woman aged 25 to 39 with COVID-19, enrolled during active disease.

CDR3 protein: CASSLERTANNSPLHF. The CDR3 DNA is TGCGCCAGCAGCTTGGAACGGACAGCTAATAATTCACCCCTCCACTTT. This chain connects TRBV5-1 to TRBJ1-6, with D perhaps matching TRBD1 (6 bases). The ends were cut back, 0 bases at V and 5 bases at J, with 12 bases in the middle. Per germline, CDR1 SGHRS and CDR2 YFSETQ. This CDR3 spans 16 amino acids.